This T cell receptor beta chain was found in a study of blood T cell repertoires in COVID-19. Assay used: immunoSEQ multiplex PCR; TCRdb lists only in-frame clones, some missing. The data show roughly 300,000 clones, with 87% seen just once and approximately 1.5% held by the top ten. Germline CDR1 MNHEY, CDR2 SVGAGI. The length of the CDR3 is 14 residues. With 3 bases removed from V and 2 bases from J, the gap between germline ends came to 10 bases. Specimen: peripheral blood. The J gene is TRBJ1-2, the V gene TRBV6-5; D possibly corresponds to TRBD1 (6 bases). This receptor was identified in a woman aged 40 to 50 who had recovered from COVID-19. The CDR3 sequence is CASSYRTVNYGYTF. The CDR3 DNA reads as TGTGCCAGCAGTTATCGGACAGTGAACTATGGCTACACCTTC.